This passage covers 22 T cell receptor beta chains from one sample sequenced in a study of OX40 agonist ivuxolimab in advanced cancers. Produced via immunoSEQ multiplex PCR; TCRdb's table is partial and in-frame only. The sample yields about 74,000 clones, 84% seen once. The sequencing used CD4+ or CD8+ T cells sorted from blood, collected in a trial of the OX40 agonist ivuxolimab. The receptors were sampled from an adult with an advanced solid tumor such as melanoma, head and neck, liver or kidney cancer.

For the CDR3, the DNA is TGTGCCAGCAGCCAACTCTCAACACCGGGACTAGCAAGAGATACGCAGTATTTT. This sequence encodes CASSQLSTPGLARDTQYF. The rearrangement uses TRBV14 and TRBJ2-3; TRBD2 agrees at 9 bases. After removal of 2 bases from V and 5 bases from J, the junction contained 14 bases not matched to a gene. This CDR3 region has 18 residues. Germline V gene lookup returns CDR1 SGHDN and CDR2 FVKESK.

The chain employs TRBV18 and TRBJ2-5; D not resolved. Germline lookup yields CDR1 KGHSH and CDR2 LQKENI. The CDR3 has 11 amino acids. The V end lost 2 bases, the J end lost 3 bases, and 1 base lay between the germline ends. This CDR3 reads CASSPEETQYF. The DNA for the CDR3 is TGTGCCAGCTCACCAGAAGAGACCCAGTACTTC.

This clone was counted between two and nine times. The CDR3 here is CASSLAREYEQYF. The CDR3 DNA follows: TGTGCCAGCAGCTTGGCCAGGGAGTACGAGCAGTACTTC. This chain connects TRBV7-7 to TRBJ2-7; D may match TRBD1 or TRBD2 (5 bases each). Germline V gene sequence: CDR1 SSHAT, CDR2 FNYEAQ (reference sequence). The CDR3 has 13 amino acids. The V end lost 3 bases, the J end lost 4 bases, and 10 bases lay between the germline ends.

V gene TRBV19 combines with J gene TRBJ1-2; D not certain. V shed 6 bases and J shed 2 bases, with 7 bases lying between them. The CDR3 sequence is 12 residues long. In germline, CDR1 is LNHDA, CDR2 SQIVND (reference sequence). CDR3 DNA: TGTGCCAGTAGAGGAAGGAACTATGGCTACACCTTC. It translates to CASRGRNYGYTF.

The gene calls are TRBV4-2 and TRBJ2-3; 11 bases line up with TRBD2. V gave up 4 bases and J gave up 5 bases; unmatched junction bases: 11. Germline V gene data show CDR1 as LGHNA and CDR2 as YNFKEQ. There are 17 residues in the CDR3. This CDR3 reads CASSPTTSGKPGDTQYF. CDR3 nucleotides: TGTGCCAGCAGCCCGACGACTAGCGGGAAGCCGGGAGATACGCAGTATTTT.

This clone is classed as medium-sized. The DNA for the CDR3 is TGTGCCAGCAGCTTGTTTGGCAGCTATGGCTACACCTTC. Protein sequence: CASSLFGSYGYTF. The rearrangement uses TRBV5-4 and TRBJ1-2, with unresolved D. The V gene lost 1 base and the J gene lost 4 bases, with 8 bases spanning the gap. CDR1 and CDR2 (germline): SGHNT, YYREEE (reference sequence). This CDR3 region has 13 residues.

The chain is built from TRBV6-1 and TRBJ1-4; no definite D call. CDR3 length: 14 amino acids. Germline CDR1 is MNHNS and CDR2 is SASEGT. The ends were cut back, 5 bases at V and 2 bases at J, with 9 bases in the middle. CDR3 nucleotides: TGTGCCAGCAGTTTTTTTGGGACTAATGAAAAACTGTTTTTT. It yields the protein CASSFFGTNEKLFF.

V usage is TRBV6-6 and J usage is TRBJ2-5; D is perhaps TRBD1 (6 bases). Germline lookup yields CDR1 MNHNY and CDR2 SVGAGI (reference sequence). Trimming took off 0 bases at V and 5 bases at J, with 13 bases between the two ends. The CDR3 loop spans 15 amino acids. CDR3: CASSYSTGLWETQYF. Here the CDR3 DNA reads TGTGCCAGCAGTTACTCTACAGGGTTATGGGAGACCCAGTACTTC.

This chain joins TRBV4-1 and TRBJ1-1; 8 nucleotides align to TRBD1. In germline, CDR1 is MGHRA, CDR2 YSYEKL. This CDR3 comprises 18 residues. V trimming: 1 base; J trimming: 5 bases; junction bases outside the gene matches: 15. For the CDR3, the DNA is TGCGCCAGCAGCCAAGTGTTGGGCAGGGGGCGCTTTCGGACTGAAGCTTTCTTT. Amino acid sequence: CASSQVLGRGRFRTEAFF.

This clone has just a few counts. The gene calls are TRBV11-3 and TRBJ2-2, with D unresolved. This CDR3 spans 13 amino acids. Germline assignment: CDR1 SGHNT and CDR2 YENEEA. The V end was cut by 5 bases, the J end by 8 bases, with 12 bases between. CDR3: CASSKVGPGELFF. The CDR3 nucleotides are TGTGCCAGCAGCAAAGTGGGCCCTGGGGAGCTGTTTTTT.

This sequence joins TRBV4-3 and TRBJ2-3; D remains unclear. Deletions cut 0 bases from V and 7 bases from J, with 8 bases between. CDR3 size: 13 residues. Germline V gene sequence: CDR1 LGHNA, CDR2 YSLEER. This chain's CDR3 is CASSQDERNTQYF. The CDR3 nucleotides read TGCGCCAGCAGCCAAGACGAAAGGAATACGCAGTATTTT.

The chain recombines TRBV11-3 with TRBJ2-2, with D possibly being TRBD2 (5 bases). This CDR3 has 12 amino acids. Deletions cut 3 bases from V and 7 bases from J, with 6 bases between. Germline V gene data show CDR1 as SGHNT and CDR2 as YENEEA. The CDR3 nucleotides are TGTGCCAGCAGCTTCCGGGGCGGGGAGCTGTTTTTT. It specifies CASSFRGGELFF.

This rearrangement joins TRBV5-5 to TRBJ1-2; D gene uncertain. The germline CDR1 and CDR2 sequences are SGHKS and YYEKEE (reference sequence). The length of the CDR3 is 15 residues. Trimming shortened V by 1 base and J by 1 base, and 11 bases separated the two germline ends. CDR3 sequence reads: CASSLPPEVNYGYTF. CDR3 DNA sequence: TGTGCCAGCAGCTTGCCCCCAGAAGTTAACTATGGCTACACCTTC.

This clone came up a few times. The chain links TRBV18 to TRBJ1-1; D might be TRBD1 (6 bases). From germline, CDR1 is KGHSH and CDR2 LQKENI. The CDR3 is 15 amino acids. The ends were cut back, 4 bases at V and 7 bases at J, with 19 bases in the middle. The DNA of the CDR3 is TGTGCCAGCTCACTCGGACAGCCCCCGGGTAGTGAAGCTTTCTTT. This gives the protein CASSLGQPPGSEAFF.

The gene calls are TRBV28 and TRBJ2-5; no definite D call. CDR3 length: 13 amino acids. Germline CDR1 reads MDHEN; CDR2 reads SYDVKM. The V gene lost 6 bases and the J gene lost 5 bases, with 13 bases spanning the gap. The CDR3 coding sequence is TGTGCCAGCAGCCCGCATGCTCCTGAGACCCAGTACTTC. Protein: CASSPHAPETQYF.

The CDR3 DNA follows: TGTGCCTGCCAGTCGACAGCGAACACTGAAGCTTTCTTT. Its translation is CACQSTANTEAFF. This chain uses TRBV30 with TRBJ1-1; perhaps TRBD1 as D (5 bases). CDR1 and CDR2 from the germline V gene are GTSNPN and SVGIG (reference sequence). The CDR3 covers 13 residues. V lost 6 bases, J lost 1 base, and 12 bases lay in between. Using reference TRBV30 and TRBJ1-1 for the parts outside the CDR3, the full variable domain is SQTIHQWPATLVQPVGSPLSLECTVEGTSNPNLYWYRQAAGRGLQLLFYSVGIGQISSEVPQNLSASRPQDRQFILSSKKLLLSDSGFYLCACQSTANTEAFFGQGTRLTVV.

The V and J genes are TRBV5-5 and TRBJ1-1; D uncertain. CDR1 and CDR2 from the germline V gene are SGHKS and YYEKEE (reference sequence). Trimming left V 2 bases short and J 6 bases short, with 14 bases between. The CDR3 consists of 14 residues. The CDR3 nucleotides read TGTGCCAGCAGCTTAACCGCCCGACCCGCTGAAGCTTTCTTT. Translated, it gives CASSLTARPAEAFF.

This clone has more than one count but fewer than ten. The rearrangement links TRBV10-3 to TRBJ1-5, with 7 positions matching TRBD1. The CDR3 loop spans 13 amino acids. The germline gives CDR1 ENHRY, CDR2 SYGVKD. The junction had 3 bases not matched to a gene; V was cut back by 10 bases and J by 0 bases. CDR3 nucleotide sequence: TGTGCCACCGAGGGGGCTAGCAATCAGCCCCAGCATTTT. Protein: CATEGASNQPQHF.

CDR3 coding DNA: TGTGCCAGCAGCTTATCCCATAACCCCCAAGAGACCCAGTACTTC. This gives the protein CASSLSHNPQETQYF. J is TRBJ2-5 and V is TRBV11-2; D is ambiguous. CDR3 size: 15 residues. V was pared by 2 bases and J by 1 base, with 11 bases between. From germline, CDR1 is SGHAT and CDR2 FQNNGV. The variable domain in full, with the rest retrieved from reference TRBV11-2 and TRBJ2-5, is EAGVAQSPRYKIIEKRQSVAFWCNPISGHATLYWYQQILGQGPKLLIQFQNNGVVDDSQLPKDRFSAERLKGVDSTLKIQPAKLEDSAVYLCASSLSHNPQETQYFGPGTRLLVL.

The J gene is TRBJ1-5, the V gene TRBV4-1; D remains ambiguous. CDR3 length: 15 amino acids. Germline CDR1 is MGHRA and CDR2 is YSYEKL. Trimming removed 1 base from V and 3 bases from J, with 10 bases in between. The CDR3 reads CASSQGGQANQPQHF. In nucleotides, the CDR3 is TGCGCCAGCAGCCAAGGTGGTCAGGCCAATCAGCCCCAGCATTTT.

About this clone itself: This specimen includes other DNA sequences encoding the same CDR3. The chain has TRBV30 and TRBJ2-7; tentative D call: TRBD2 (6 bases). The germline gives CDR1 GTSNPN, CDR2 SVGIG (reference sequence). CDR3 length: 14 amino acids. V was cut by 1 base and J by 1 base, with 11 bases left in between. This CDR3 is CAWSAGGWSYEQYF. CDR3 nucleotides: TGTGCCTGGAGTGCCGGGGGTTGGTCCTACGAGCAGTACTTC.

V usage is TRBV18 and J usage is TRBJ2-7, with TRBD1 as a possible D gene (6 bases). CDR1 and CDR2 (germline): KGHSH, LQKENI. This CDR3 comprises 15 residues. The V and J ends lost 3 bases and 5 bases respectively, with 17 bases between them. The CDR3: CASSPQGKNSNEQYF. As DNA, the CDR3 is TGTGCCAGCTCACCCCAGGGGAAAAATTCTAACGAGCAGTACTTC.